A single sample gave rise to the 28 T cell receptor beta chains below, sequenced in a study of blood T cell repertoires in COVID-19. Only in-frame clones appear in the TCRdb table, and some are missing; sequencing was by immunoSEQ multiplex PCR. The data show hundreds of thousands of clones, with over 75% seen just once and more than 6% held by the top ten. Sequenced sample: peripheral blood. These receptors originate from a human donor in a cohort sampled during active COVID-19.

This clone has only one observation. The chain employs TRBV2 and TRBJ1-2; D gene unclear. The CDR3 is 13 residues long. The V gene lost 2 bases and the J gene lost 4 bases, with 8 bases spanning the gap. The germline V gene has CDR1 SNHLY and CDR2 FYNNEI. This CDR3 reads CASSEHKFYGYTF. Here the CDR3 DNA reads TGTGCCAGCAGTGAACACAAATTCTATGGCTACACCTTC.

The chain has TRBV9 and TRBJ2-3; 7 bases are shared with TRBD1. V lost 4 bases, J lost 6 bases, and 8 bases stayed unmatched. Germline V lookup: CDR1 SGDLS, CDR2 YYNGEE. The CDR3 extends over 14 amino acids. The CDR3 DNA sequence: TGTGCCAGCAGCCCGGGACAGTGGAGTGATACGCAGTATTTT. Its translation is CASSPGQWSDTQYF.

The chain uses TRBV28 and TRBJ1-4, with D perhaps TRBD1 (5 bases). Per germline, CDR1 MDHEN and CDR2 SYDVKM. There are 15 residues in the CDR3. The V and J ends lost 3 bases and 6 bases respectively, with 14 bases between them. For the CDR3, the DNA is TGTGCCAGCAGTTTTTACGACAGCCACGATGAAAAACTGTTTTTT. It encodes CASSFYDSHDEKLFF.

This chain uses TRBV2 with TRBJ2-3; maybe TRBD2 (7 bases). From germline, CDR1 is SNHLY and CDR2 FYNNEI. The CDR3 is made up of 16 amino acids. Deletions cut 6 bases from V and 0 bases from J, with 16 bases between. The CDR3 bases are TGTGCCAGCAGATGGAGGCGGGGGCCGAGCACAGATACGCAGTATTTT. It specifies CASRWRRGPSTDTQYF.

The rearrangement uses TRBV6-5 and TRBJ1-1; D is unresolved. The V gene lost 8 bases and the J gene lost 4 bases, with 14 bases spanning the gap. The CDR3 covers 13 residues. Germline CDR1 MNHEY, CDR2 SVGAGI. This CDR3 is CASEGLLGTEAFF. DNA of the CDR3: TGTGCCAGCGAGGGCCTCCTCGGCACTGAAGCTTTCTTT.

This clone was observed a single time. The chain has TRBV6-6 and TRBJ2-3; maybe TRBD1 (6 bases). Trimming removed 3 bases from V and 5 bases from J, with 9 bases in between. Germline V gives CDR1 MNHNY, CDR2 SVGAGI (reference sequence). CDR3 size: 13 residues. This CDR3 reads CASSYQGRDTQYF. CDR3 nucleotide sequence: TGTGCCAGCAGTTATCAGGGGAGAGATACGCAGTATTTT.

In this sample, this clone turned up a few times. CDR3 sequence (DNA): TGTGCCAGCAGCTTACGACAGGCGATTAATTCACCCCTCCACTTT. Its translation is CASSLRQAINSPLHF. The V and J genes are TRBV7-7 and TRBJ1-6; a possible D gene is TRBD1 (6 bases). The germline V gene has CDR1 SSHAT and CDR2 FNYEAQ (reference sequence). With 2 bases removed from V and 6 bases from J, the gap between germline ends came to 11 bases. The CDR3 has 15 amino acids.

This sequence joins TRBV7-8 and TRBJ2-1, with 15 bases fitting TRBD2. The ends lost 6 bases at V and 10 bases at J; junction bases unmatched: 4. Germline assignment: CDR1 SGHVS and CDR2 FQNEAQ. The CDR3 totals 14 residues. The CDR3 nucleotides are TGTGCCAGCAGTGGGACTAGCGGGGGGCAAGAGCAGTTCTTC. Encoded protein: CASSGTSGGQEQFF.

The chain has TRBV3-1 (or the pseudogene TRBV3-2) and TRBJ1-1; weak D call: TRBD1 (6 bases). CDR3 size: 11 residues. CDR1 and CDR2 (germline): LGHDT, YNNKEL (reference sequence). The V end was cut by 5 bases, the J end by 8 bases, with 9 bases between. In DNA, the CDR3 is TGTGCCAGCAGCAGGGGGGGAGAAGCTTTCTTT. Its translation is CASSRGGEAFF.

The sample holds one count of this clone. V gene TRBV19 combines with J gene TRBJ2-7; TRBD2 matches at 7 bases. J was trimmed by 5 bases and V by 5 bases; bases with no gene match: 6. CDR1 is LNHDA, CDR2 SQIVND, per germline (reference sequence). The CDR3 consists of 13 residues. CDR3 sequence: CASSRGGWNEQYF. As DNA, the CDR3 is TGTGCCAGTAGTCGCGGGGGATGGAACGAGCAGTACTTC.

The rearrangement uses TRBV5-1 and TRBJ1-1, with 9 bases that match TRBD1. The CDR3 has 14 amino acids. Germline values: CDR1 SGHRS, CDR2 YFSETQ. The V gene end was trimmed by 3 bases and the J gene end by 5 bases; junction bases not matched to a gene: 5. CDR3 sequence (DNA): TGCGCCAGCAGCTCCGGGACAGGGCGAACTGAAGCTTTCTTT. Its translation: CASSSGTGRTEAFF.

This chain connects TRBV6-5 to TRBJ2-1, with 10 bases that match TRBD2. The CDR3 has 15 residues. The germline CDR1 and CDR2 sequences are MNHEY and SVGAGI. J lost 4 bases, V lost 9 bases, and 9 bases had no gene match. For the CDR3, the DNA is TGTGCCAGTATTGCCCTAGCGGGGGCATACAATGAGCAGTTCTTC. This encodes CASIALAGAYNEQFF.

The chain joins TRBV6-2 or TRBV6-3 to TRBJ2-7, with D perhaps matching TRBD1 (5 bases). Germline CDR1 MNHEY, CDR2 SVGEGT. The CDR3 spans 13 residues. V shed 6 bases and J shed 1 base, with 10 bases lying between them. The CDR3 reads CASSRRQSYEQYF. CDR3 DNA sequence: TGTGCCAGCAGCCGCAGACAGTCCTACGAGCAGTACTTC.

J is TRBJ1-2 and V is TRBV24-1, with 7 bases that match TRBD1. The J segment lost 7 bases and the V segment lost 3 bases, leaving 10 bases of the junction unmatched. There are 15 residues in the CDR3. Germline V gives CDR1 KGHDR, CDR2 SFDVKD. CDR3 nucleotide sequence: TGTGCCACCAGTGATCCCAGAGAGGGGGCGGGTGGCTACACCTTC. Protein: CATSDPREGAGGYTF.

This chain connects TRBV30 to TRBJ1-5; no definite D call. V was pared by 1 base and J by 6 bases, with 10 bases between. The V gene's germline CDR1 is GTSNPN and CDR2 SVGIG (reference sequence). This CDR3 is 13 amino acids long. In nucleotides, the CDR3 is TGTGCCTGGAGTGATAGGCGGGGTCAGCCCCAGCATTTT. Its protein product is CAWSDRRGQPQHF.

The V call is TRBV19, the J call TRBJ1-1, with TRBD1 matching over 7 bases. Germline CDR1 is LNHDA and CDR2 is SQIVND (reference sequence). CDR3 length equals 14 residues. The V segment lost 1 base and the J segment 6 bases; nucleotides outside the gene matches: 5. The DNA for the CDR3 is TGTGCCAGTAGTATAGCCCAGGGGGGATCTGAAGCTTTCTTT. It translates to CASSIAQGGSEAFF.

The chain couples TRBV19 to TRBJ1-6; a possible D gene is TRBD1 (6 bases). V lost 6 bases and J lost 3, with 12 bases in between. Germline V gene lookup returns CDR1 LNHDA and CDR2 SQIVND (reference sequence). The length of the CDR3 is 15 residues. The CDR3 reads CASRRTENYNSPLHF. DNA of the CDR3: TGTGCCAGTAGGAGGACAGAGAACTATAATTCACCCCTCCACTTT. The variable domain in full, with the rest retrieved from reference TRBV19 and TRBJ1-6, is DGGITQSPKYLFRKEGQNVTLSCEQNLNHDAMYWYRQDPGQGLRLIYYSQIVNDFQKGDIAEGYSVSREKKESFPLTVTSAQKNPTAFYLCASRRTENYNSPLHFGNGTRLTVT.

The V call is TRBV7-9, the J call TRBJ1-1; D ambiguous. Trimming pared 0 bases from V and 0 bases from J, leaving 8 bases between. Looked up from germline, CDR1 is SEHNR and CDR2 is FQNEAQ (reference sequence). This CDR3 comprises 15 residues. CDR3 nucleotide sequence: TGTGCCAGCAGCTTAGCCACAGCGGTGAACACTGAAGCTTTCTTT. Its translation is CASSLATAVNTEAFF.

Concerning this clone: Other nucleotide sequences from this sample produce the same CDR3. The chain has TRBV5-1 and TRBJ1-1; D perhaps matches TRBD1 (5 bases). The ends were cut back, 0 bases at V and 2 bases at J, with 8 bases in the middle. CDR1 is SGHRS and CDR2 is YFSETQ in the germline V gene. The CDR3 is 14 amino acids. CDR3 sequence reads: CASSLERGNTEAFF. In nucleotides, the CDR3 is TGCGCCAGCAGCTTGGAAAGGGGTAACACTGAAGCTTTCTTT.

The rearrangement joins TRBV24-1 to TRBJ2-1; TRBD1 aligns across 10 bases. V was clipped by 4 bases and J by 4 bases; unmatched bases: 15. Germline V gene lookup returns CDR1 KGHDR and CDR2 SFDVKD. The CDR3 runs 19 residues. DNA for the CDR3: TGTGCCACCAGTGAAACCACCCTCAAGGGACAGGGGACTTACAATGAGCAGTTCTTC. As protein: CATSETTLKGQGTYNEQFF.

V and J are TRBV19 and TRBJ1-2; 9 bases line up with TRBD1. CDR3 size: 13 residues. Per germline, CDR1 LNHDA and CDR2 SQIVND (reference sequence). V was pared by 5 bases and J by 3 bases, with 1 base of the junction left unmatched. The CDR3 nucleotides read TGTGCCAGTAGTCGGACAGGGGACTATGGCTACACCTTC. As protein: CASSRTGDYGYTF.

This clone was detected only a few times. This chain uses TRBV6-5 with TRBJ1-6; 10 positions match TRBD1. V lost 7 bases, J lost 7 bases, and 7 bases stayed unmatched. This CDR3 contains 15 residues. Germline V gene sequence: CDR1 MNHEY, CDR2 SVGAGI. CDR3 region: CASTAGTGVNSPLHF. The CDR3 nucleotides are TGTGCCAGCACCGCCGGGACAGGGGTCAATTCACCCCTCCACTTT.

The gene calls are TRBV19 and TRBJ2-6, with D perhaps matching TRBD1 (6 bases). The CDR3 covers 15 residues. Trimming cost V 11 bases and J 3 bases, with 17 bases left between them. Per germline, CDR1 LNHDA and CDR2 SQIVND (reference sequence). The CDR3 DNA follows: TGTGCCTCCAAAGAGGGGGAATATGGGGCCAACGTCCTGACTTTC. Encoded protein: CASKEGEYGANVLTF. Drawing the rest from reference TRBV19 and TRBJ2-6, the complete variable domain is DGGITQSPKYLFRKEGQNVTLSCEQNLNHDAMYWYRQDPGQGLRLIYYSQIVNDFQKGDIAEGYSVSREKKESFPLTVTSAQKNPTAFYLCASKEGEYGANVLTFGAGSRLTVL.

The chain carries TRBV7-2 and TRBJ2-3; D possibly corresponds to TRBD2 (6 bases). Deletions cut 5 bases from V and 2 bases from J, with 14 bases between. Germline lookup yields CDR1 SGHTA and CDR2 FQGNSA. This CDR3 has 15 amino acids. CDR3 loop: CASSNWGEYTDTQYF. CDR3 in DNA: TGTGCCAGCAGCAATTGGGGGGAGTACACAGATACGCAGTATTTT.

This clone showed up just a few times. The chain joins TRBV10-1 to TRBJ1-1; D unresolved. Germline CDR1 and CDR2: WNHNN and SYGVQD (reference sequence). CDR3 length: 13 amino acids. V was shortened by 6 bases and J by 6 bases, with 14 bases between the two germline ends. The CDR3 region is CASSEELVAEAFF. For the CDR3, the DNA is TGCGCCAGCAGCGAGGAATTAGTGGCTGAAGCTTTCTTT.

This clone was seen a single time. The chain carries TRBV6-6 and TRBJ1-5; 7 bases line up with TRBD1. Losses at the gene ends were 0 bases for V and 5 bases for J; bases not matched to a gene: 7. This CDR3 comprises 16 residues. CDR1 MNHNY and CDR2 SVGAGI come from the germline V gene (reference sequence). CDR3 region: CASSYSNRGLYQPQHF. In nucleotides, the CDR3 is TGTGCCAGCAGTTACTCGAACAGGGGCCTCTATCAGCCCCAGCATTTT.

This chain links TRBV6-5 with TRBJ2-2, with D unresolved. The CDR3 is 15 residues long. The V end was cut by 7 bases, the J end by 5 bases, with 17 bases between. The germline gives CDR1 MNHEY, CDR2 SVGAGI. CDR3 sequence reads: CASNPVSSATGELFF. In DNA form, the CDR3 reads TGTGCCAGCAACCCCGTGTCCAGCGCAACCGGGGAGCTGTTTTTT.

A single count supports this clone. V is TRBV4-2 and J is TRBJ1-5, with 10 bases that match TRBD1. The CDR3 runs to 17 residues. CDR1 is LGHNA and CDR2 is YNFKEQ in the germline V gene. V dropped 4 bases and J dropped 0; count of bases not matched to a gene: 6. The DNA of the CDR3 is TGTGCCAGCAGCCGAAGGACAGGGGGGATTAGCAATCAGCCCCAGCATTTT. Its protein is CASSRRTGGISNQPQHF.